One and the same sample provided the 7 T cell receptor beta chains below, sequenced in a study of T cells in Graves' hyperthyroidism and ophthalmopathy (dated by TCRdb to about 2019). The protocol used for the library was multiplex PCR. Sequenced on an Illumina HiSeq 2000. The TCR beta CDR3 regions were amplified from RNA transcripts. The TCR CDR3 was subjected to a first round of RT-PCR using the HTBI primer set and the Qiagen OneStep RT-PCR kit. The raw public reads went through TCRdb reprocessing: fastp at Q25, MiXCR clone calling, in-frame beta chains kept. For every CDR3 protein sequence, its rows merge into one entry that carries the most common genes and DNA. The sample yields a few hundred thousand distinct CDR3 sequences; about 15% were counted once. The ten largest clones capture approximately 15% of the sample. The sequenced sample consisted of blood. The source of these receptors is a woman younger than 35 with Graves' ophthalmopathy.

This clonotype came up many times. The gene calls are TRBV29-1 and TRBJ2-3; 7 nucleotides agree with TRBD1. With V trimmed by 1 base and J by 5 bases, 6 bases remained unmatched. This CDR3 spans 14 amino acids. CDR1 is SQVTM, CDR2 ANQGSEA, per germline. In DNA form, the CDR3 reads TGCAGCGTTGAAGCGTTACAGGGGCAAGATACGCAGTATTTT. The encoded protein is CSVEALQGQDTQYF.

The chain uses TRBV5-6 and TRBJ1-2; D possibly corresponds to TRBD1 (5 bases). Germline V gene lookup returns CDR1 SGHDT and CDR2 YYEEEE. The CDR3 has 15 residues. Trimming removed 0 bases at V and 8 bases at J, with 17 bases between. The CDR3 here is CASSLAKAGQMGYTF. The CDR3 bases are TGTGCCAGCAGCTTGGCCAAAGCGGGGCAGATGGGCTACACCTTC.

CDR3 in amino acids: CASRGDSDYNEQFF. DNA for the CDR3: TGTGCCAGTAGGGGGGACTCTGACTACAATGAGCAGTTCTTC. The V and J genes are TRBV19 and TRBJ2-1, with a tentative D call TRBD2 (6 bases). The CDR3 contains 14 residues. V lost 6 bases and J lost 3, with 12 bases in between. Germline CDR1 is LNHDA and CDR2 is SQIVND (reference sequence).

This clonotype has only a few counts. The chain employs TRBV4-2 and TRBJ2-1; tentative D call: TRBD1 (5 bases). CDR1 and CDR2 from the germline V gene are LGHNA and YNFKEQ. Trimming shortened V by 4 bases and J by 8 bases, and 12 bases separated the two germline ends. The CDR3 extends over 13 amino acids. CDR3 amino acids: CASSPTLGDEQFF. CDR3 DNA sequence: TGTGCCAGCAGCCCGACCTTAGGGGATGAGCAGTTCTTC.

The V and J genes are TRBV20-1 and TRBJ1-6; TRBD1 is a possible D gene (5 bases). The germline V and J ends were trimmed by 1 base and 6 bases, with 10 bases remaining between them. The CDR3 length is 14 residues. The V gene's germline CDR1 is DFQATT and CDR2 SNEGSKA (reference sequence). CDR3 nucleotides: TGCAGTGCTAGAGCGGGGGGTATTAATTCACCCCTCCACTTT. Residues: CSARAGGINSPLHF.

The chain employs TRBV14 and TRBJ2-5; 7 bases line up with TRBD1. Germline-derived CDR1 and CDR2 are SGHDN and FVKESK. After removal of 0 bases from V and 4 bases from J, the junction contained 2 bases not matched to a gene. The CDR3 sequence is 14 residues long. This chain's CDR3 is CASSQEAGGETQYF. CDR3 nucleotides: TGTGCCAGCAGCCAAGAGGCAGGGGGAGAGACCCAGTACTTC.

In the case of this clonotype: A read error may produce the germline difference seen at one junction end. The chain uses TRBV11-2 and TRBJ2-5; tentatively, D is TRBD1 (6 bases). The CDR3 is made up of 15 amino acids. Germline V gene data show CDR1 as SGHAT and CDR2 as FQNNGV. The CDR3 sequence: CASSRLMGAWETQYF. DNA of the CDR3: TGTGCCAGCAGCAGATTGATGGGGGCCTGGGAGACTCAGTACTTC.